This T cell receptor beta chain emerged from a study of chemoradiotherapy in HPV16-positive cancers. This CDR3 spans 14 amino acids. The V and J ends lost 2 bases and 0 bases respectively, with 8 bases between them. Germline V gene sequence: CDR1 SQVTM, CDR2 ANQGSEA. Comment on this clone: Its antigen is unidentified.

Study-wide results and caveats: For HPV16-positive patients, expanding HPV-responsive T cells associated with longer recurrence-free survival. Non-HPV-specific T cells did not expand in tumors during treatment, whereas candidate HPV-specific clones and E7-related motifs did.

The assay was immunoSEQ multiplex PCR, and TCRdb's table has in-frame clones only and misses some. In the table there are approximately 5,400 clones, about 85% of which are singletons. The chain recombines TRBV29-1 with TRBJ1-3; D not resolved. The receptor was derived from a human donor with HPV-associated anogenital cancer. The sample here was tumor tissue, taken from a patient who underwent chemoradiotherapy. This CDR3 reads CSVELILSGNTIYF. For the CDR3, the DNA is TGCAGCGTTGAACTTATCCTCTCTGGAAACACCATATATTTT.